Below, 10 T cell receptor beta chains from the same sample are listed, as sequenced in a study of blood T cell repertoires in COVID-19. This table comes from immunoSEQ multiplex PCR, and its TCRdb copy is limited to in-frame clones, with some not included. The sample carries around 470,000 clones, 90% recorded once. Input material: PBMCs or T cells enriched from blood (not recorded which). These receptors all stem from a man younger than 35 who had recovered from COVID-19.

The chain is built from TRBV6-1 and TRBJ1-1, with D hard to call. There are 13 residues in the CDR3. CDR1 is MNHNS and CDR2 is SASEGT in the germline V gene. Trimming left V 1 base short and J 9 bases short, with 12 bases between. The CDR3 protein is CASSEVVLNQAFF. The CDR3 nucleotides are TGTGCCAGCAGTGAAGTAGTGTTAAACCAAGCTTTCTTT.

This clone occurred once. The rearrangement joins TRBV30 to TRBJ2-7; 10 bases fit TRBD1. Germline CDR1 GTSNPN, CDR2 SVGIG (reference sequence). The CDR3 has 14 amino acids. The V and J ends lost 1 base and 4 bases, in that order; junction bases with no gene match: 4. The CDR3 DNA reads as TGTGCCTGGAGTGGATGGGACAGGGGTTACGAGCAGTACTTC. This encodes CAWSGWDRGYEQYF. The whole variable domain, remainder taken from reference TRBV30 and TRBJ2-7, is SQTIHQWPATLVQPVGSPLSLECTVEGTSNPNLYWYRQAAGRGLQLLFYSVGIGQISSEVPQNLSASRPQDRQFILSSKKLLLSDSGFYLCAWSGWDRGYEQYFGPGTRLTVT.

The chain is built from TRBV3-1 (or the pseudogene TRBV3-2) and TRBJ1-4, with D possibly matching TRBD1 (6 bases). The CDR3 covers 16 residues. Trimming left V 0 bases short and J 3 bases short, with 11 bases between. The germline V gene encodes CDR1 LGHDT and CDR2 YNNKEL (reference sequence). The CDR3 region is CASSQDGAGANEKLFF. The CDR3 nucleotides read TGTGCCAGCAGCCAAGATGGGGCAGGGGCTAATGAAAAACTGTTTTTT.

The V and J genes are TRBV28 and TRBJ1-5; D gene uncertain. Germline CDR1 MDHEN, CDR2 SYDVKM. The CDR3 consists of 12 residues. V shed 7 bases and J shed 4 bases, with 8 bases lying between them. The CDR3 reads CASTPGNQPQHF. CDR3 nucleotides: TGTGCCAGCACCCCGGGGAATCAGCCCCAGCATTTT.

The CDR3 reads CASSARGRDEKLFF. DNA of the CDR3: TGTGCCAGCAGTGCCAGGGGGCGGGATGAAAAACTGTTTTTT. The chain combines TRBV2 with TRBJ1-4; 8 bases are a match to TRBD1. The CDR3 has 14 residues. The germline gives CDR1 SNHLY, CDR2 FYNNEI. The ends lost 4 bases at V and 6 bases at J; junction bases unmatched: 4. Based on the CDR3 plus reference TRBV2 and TRBJ1-4, the full variable domain is EPEVTQTPSHQVTQMGQEVILRCVPISNHLYFYWYRQILGQKVEFLVSFYNNEISEKSEIFDDQFSVERPDGSNFTLKIRSTKLEDSAMYFCASSARGRDEKLFFGSGTQLSVL.

The chain has TRBV6-5 and TRBJ1-1; a possible D gene is TRBD1 (6 bases). Germline CDR1 MNHEY, CDR2 SVGAGI. Trimming removed 2 bases from V and 5 bases from J, with 9 bases in between. This CDR3 has 13 residues. The DNA for the CDR3 is TGTGCCAGCAGTTACCAGGGGTGGACTGAAGCTTTCTTT. The encoded protein is CASSYQGWTEAFF.

To note about this clone: The identical CDR3 is also encoded by other nucleotide sequences in the sample. The chain carries TRBV9 and TRBJ2-5; weak D call: TRBD1 (6 bases). This CDR3 spans 14 amino acids. V was shortened by 2 bases and J by 5 bases, with 13 bases between the two germline ends. CDR1 and CDR2 from the germline V gene are SGDLS and YYNGEE. DNA of the CDR3: TGTGCCAGCAGCGTGAGTGGGGGCCGGGAGACCCAGTACTTC. Residues: CASSVSGGRETQYF.

The CDR3, as DNA: TGTGCTAGTGGTTTGGTTGGTAACACCCGAAGATCTGGAAACACCATATATTTT. Protein product: CASGLVGNTRRSGNTIYF. This chain uses TRBV12-5 with TRBJ1-3; D is unclear. Germline CDR1 reads LGHNT; CDR2 reads FRNRAP. CDR3 length equals 18 residues. The V end was cut by 0 bases, the J end by 1 base, with 16 bases between.

The V gene is TRBV13, the J gene TRBJ1-4, with 8 bases lining up with TRBD1. The CDR3 is 14 residues long. V lost 8 bases and J lost 7; bases outside the gene matches: 9. Germline CDR1 and CDR2: PRHDT and FYEKMQ (reference sequence). Here the CDR3 reads CASGETGESEKLFF. The CDR3 DNA reads TGTGCCAGCGGCGAGACAGGGGAAAGTGAAAAACTGTTTTTT.

The chain joins TRBV3-1 (or the pseudogene TRBV3-2) to TRBJ2-1; 10 bases agree with TRBD2. Germline V CDR1 and CDR2: LGHDT, YNNKEL (reference sequence). After removal of 9 bases from V and 8 bases from J, the junction contained 7 bases not matched to a gene. CDR3 length equals 13 residues. CDR3 DNA: TGTGCCAGTCGGCCTAGCGGGAGTTATGAGCAGTTCTTC. Its translation: CASRPSGSYEQFF.